The clone carrying this T cell receptor (beta chain) was seen many times. Its target is not known. The sample originates from a study of blood T cells in healthy people across ages. After removal of 1 base from V and 3 bases from J, the junction contained 4 bases not matched to a gene. Germline lookup yields CDR1 SGHTA and CDR2 FQGNSA. The CDR3 is 15 residues long. A second PCR of about 6 to 11 cycles used a sample-barcoded 5' primer and a J-beta primer mix. TCRdb used MiXCR to reprocess the 5' RACE reads, holding one entry per CDR3 protein. In the table there are just over 1 million distinct CDR3 sequences, more than 35% of which are singletons. Study-level findings and limits: Naive and antigen-experienced cells could not be conclusively compared, given unsorted PBMCs.

The sequence was collected from a woman aged 55 to 70 in good health. The rearrangement joins TRBV7-2 to TRBJ2-7; 9 nucleotides match TRBD2. The sample taken for sequencing was blood. CDR3 loop: CASSLVGTSSYEQYF. For the CDR3, the DNA is TGTGCCAGCAGCTTAGTTGGGACTAGCAGCTACGAGCAGTACTTC.